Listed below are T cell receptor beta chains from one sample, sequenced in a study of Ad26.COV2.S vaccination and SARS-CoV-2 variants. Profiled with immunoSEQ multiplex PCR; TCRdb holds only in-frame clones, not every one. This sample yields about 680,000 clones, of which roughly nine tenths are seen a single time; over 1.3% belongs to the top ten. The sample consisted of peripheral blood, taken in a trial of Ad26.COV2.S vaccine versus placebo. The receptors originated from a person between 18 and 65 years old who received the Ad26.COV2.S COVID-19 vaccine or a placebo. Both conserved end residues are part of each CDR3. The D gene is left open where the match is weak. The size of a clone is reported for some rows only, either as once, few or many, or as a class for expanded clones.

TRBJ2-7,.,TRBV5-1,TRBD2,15,CASSWAASGGYEQYF,TGCGCCAGCAGCTGGGCGGCTAGCGGGGGATACGAGCAGTACTTC
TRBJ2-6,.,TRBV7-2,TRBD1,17,CASSARDRATGANVLTF,TGTGCCAGCAGCGCCCGGGACAGGGCTACTGGGGCCAACGTCCTGACTTTC
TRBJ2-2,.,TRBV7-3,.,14,CASSLNGGAGELFF,TGTGCCAGCAGCTTAAACGGTGGGGCCGGGGAGCTGTTTTTT
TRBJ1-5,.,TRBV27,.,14,CASSLDGTYQPQHF,TGTGCCAGCAGTTTAGACGGAACATATCAGCCCCAGCATTTT
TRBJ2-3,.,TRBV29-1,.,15,CSVESAGLFTDTQYF,TGCAGCGTTGAATCGGCGGGCCTTTTCACAGATACGCAGTATTTT
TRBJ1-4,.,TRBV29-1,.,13,CSVGAQGNEKLFF,TGCAGCGTGGGGGCACAGGGTAACGAAAAACTGTTTTTT
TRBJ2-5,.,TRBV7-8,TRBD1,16,CASSLTGTGQGETQYF,TGTGCCAGCAGCTTAACAGGGACAGGGCAGGGAGAGACCCAGTACTTC
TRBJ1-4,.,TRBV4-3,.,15,CASSQGGGLKEKLFF,TGCGCCAGCAGCCAAGGCGGGGGTTTGAAAGAAAAACTGTTTTTT
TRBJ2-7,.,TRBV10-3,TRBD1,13,CAIGGTGALVQYF,TGTGCCATCGGGGGGACAGGGGCGTTGGTGCAGTACTTC
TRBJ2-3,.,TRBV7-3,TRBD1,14,CASSQQGAADTQYF,TGTGCCAGCAGCCAACAGGGGGCCGCAGATACGCAGTATTTT
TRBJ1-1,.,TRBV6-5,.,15,CASSYSRRKDTEAFF,TGTGCCAGCAGTTACTCGAGAAGAAAGGACACTGAAGCTTTCTTT
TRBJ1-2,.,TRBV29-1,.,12,CSVVRGFYGYTF,TGCAGCGTTGTCAGGGGTTTCTATGGCTACACCTTC
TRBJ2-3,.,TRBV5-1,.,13,CATRTGFTDTQYF,TGCGCCACCCGAACAGGCTTCACAGATACGCAGTATTTT
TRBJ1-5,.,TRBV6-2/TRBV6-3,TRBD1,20,CASSYEVGDSIHTSNQPQHF,TGTGCCAGCAGTTATGAGGTCGGGGACAGTATCCATACGTCCAATCAGCCCCAGCATTTT
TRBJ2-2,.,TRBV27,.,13,CASSFTNTGELFF,TGTGCCAGCAGTTTCACTAACACCGGGGAGCTGTTTTTT
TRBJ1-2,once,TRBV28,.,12,CASSFINYGYTF,TGTGCCAGCAGTTTCATTAACTATGGCTACACCTTC
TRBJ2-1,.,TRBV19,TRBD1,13,CASAGRGSHEQFF,TGTGCCAGTGCAGGCAGGGGGTCGCACGAGCAGTTCTTC
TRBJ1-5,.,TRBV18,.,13,CASSPQPNQPQHF,TGTGCCAGCTCACCCCAGCCCAATCAGCCCCAGCATTTT
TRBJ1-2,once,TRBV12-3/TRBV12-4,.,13,CASSLGQAYGYTF,TGTGCCAGCAGTTTAGGACAGGCCTATGGCTACACCTTC
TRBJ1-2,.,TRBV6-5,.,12,CASRASGYDYTF,TGTGCCAGCAGGGCCTCGGGTTACGACTACACCTTC
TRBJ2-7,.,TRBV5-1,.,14,CASSLEVDAYEQYF,TGCGCCAGCAGCTTGGAAGTGGACGCCTACGAGCAGTACTTC
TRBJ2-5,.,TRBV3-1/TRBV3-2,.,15,CASSQDPGFQETQYF,TGTGCCAGCAGCCAAGATCCAGGGTTCCAAGAGACCCAGTACTTC
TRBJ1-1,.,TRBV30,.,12,CAWSATNTEAFF,TGTGCCTGGAGCGCGACGAACACTGAAGCTTTCTTT
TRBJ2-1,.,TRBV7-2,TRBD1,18,CASSLWPVPGQGESEQFF,TGTGCCAGCAGCTTATGGCCCGTCCCGGGACAGGGTGAGTCTGAGCAGTTCTTC
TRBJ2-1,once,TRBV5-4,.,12,CASSLYNSEQFF,TGTGCCAGCAGCTTGTATAATAGTGAGCAGTTCTTC
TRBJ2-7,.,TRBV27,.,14,CASSPRPNRDEQYF,TGTGCCAGCAGTCCTAGGCCCAACAGGGACGAGCAGTACTTC
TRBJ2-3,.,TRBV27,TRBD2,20,CASRLVGSGLAGIFTDTQYF,TGTGCCAGCCGTTTGGTGGGCTCGGGACTAGCGGGGATTTTCACAGATACGCAGTATTTT
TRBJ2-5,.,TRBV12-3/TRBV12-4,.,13,CASRRDFQETQYF,TGTGCCAGCAGAAGGGACTTCCAAGAGACCCAGTACTTC
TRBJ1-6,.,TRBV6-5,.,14,CASMSSFLNSPLHF,TGTGCCAGCATGAGCAGCTTCCTAAATTCACCCCTCCACTTT
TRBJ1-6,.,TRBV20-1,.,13,CSASSTALSPLHF,TGCAGTGCTAGTTCTACAGCCCTTTCACCCCTCCACTTT
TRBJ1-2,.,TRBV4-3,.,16,CASSQDRGRLHYGYTF,TGCGCCAGCAGCCAAGACAGGGGCCGCCTCCACTATGGCTACACCTTC
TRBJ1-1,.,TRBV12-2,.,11,CASRLKGWAFF,TGTGCAAGTCGCTTAAAGGGTTGGGCTTTCTTT
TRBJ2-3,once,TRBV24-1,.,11,CATSRSDTQYF,TGTGCCACCTCCCGGTCGGATACGCAGTATTTT
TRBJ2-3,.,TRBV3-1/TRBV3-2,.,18,CASSQVPLAQHSTDTQYF,TGTGCCAGCAGCCAAGTTCCACTAGCTCAACATAGCACAGATACGCAGTATTTT
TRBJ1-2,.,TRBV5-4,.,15,CASSLGGTAGWGYTF,TGTGCCAGCAGCTTGGGCGGGACTGCGGGTTGGGGCTACACCTTC
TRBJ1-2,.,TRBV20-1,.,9,CSAGNGYTF,TGCAGTGCGGGGAACGGCTACACCTTC
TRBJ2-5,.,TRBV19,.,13,CASKSGGRETQYF,TGTGCCAGTAAGTCGGGCGGTCGAGAGACCCAGTACTTC
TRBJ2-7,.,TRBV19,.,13,CATFVGEEGEQYF,TGTGCCACCTTTGTGGGAGAGGAAGGCGAGCAGTACTTC
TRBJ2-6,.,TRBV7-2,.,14,CASSPRSGANVLTF,TGTGCCAGCAGCCCCCGCTCTGGGGCCAACGTCCTGACTTTC
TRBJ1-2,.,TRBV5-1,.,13,CASSLVNSQGYTF,TGCGCCAGCAGCTTGGTGAATTCGCAAGGCTACACCTTC
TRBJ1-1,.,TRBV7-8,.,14,CASRPGTSGTEAFF,TGTGCCAGCAGGCCCGGGACCTCCGGCACTGAAGCTTTCTTT
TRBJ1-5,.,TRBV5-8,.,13,CASRTKGNQPQHF,TGTGCCAGCAGGACGAAGGGCAATCAGCCCCAGCATTTT
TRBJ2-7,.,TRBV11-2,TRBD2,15,CASSPTSGSIHEQYF,TGTGCCAGCAGCCCGACTAGCGGGAGTATCCACGAGCAGTACTTC
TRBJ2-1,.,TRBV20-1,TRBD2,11,CSATRGGEQFF,TGCAGTGCTACCCGGGGGGGTGAGCAGTTCTTC